This T cell receptor beta chain was identified in a study of blood T cell repertoires in COVID-19 (dated by TCRdb to 2018 to 2021). Some background on the complete study: Samples covering the acute and convalescent phases of COVID-19 were provided by collaborators in the United States, Italy and Spain. Samples were obtained from the ongoing ImmuneRACE study (first 160 participants) and from over 1,000 subjects provided by 6 global collaborators. The material from the prospective study consisted of cDNA or gDNA derived from T cells, B-cell-depleted T cells, or PBMCs. The repertoires were released in a freely available public database intended as a resource for research on the immune response to SARS-CoV-2. Sample metadata almost always included a de-identified subject ID, COVID-19 status, age in years and sex. Where HLA class I and class II types were available, the types were taken from metadata supplied by the sample provider, not from assay-based typing. The dataset comprised deeply sampled blood TCRbeta repertoires from subjects exposed to, actively infected with, or recovered from COVID-19. Beyond this particular receptor, the publication reports: The amount of clinical and demographic metadata varied by source and participant and was provided uncurated.

TCRbeta CDR3 regions were amplified from genomic DNA using the immunoSEQ Assay, a bias-controlled multiplex PCR. In the authors' own workflow: Within the assay, amplification of reference gene primers was used to estimate how many nucleated cells each sample contained. To quantify the absolute abundance of each unique TCRbeta CDR3 rearrangement, sequence reads were collapsed and filtered. For each sample, productive Simpson clonality was calculated by taking the square root of Simpson's diversity index across productive rearrangements. In its TCRdb copy, this immuneACCESS table keeps in-frame sequences only and misses some clones. Where compared with another copy, unresolved V genes explain less than half of these, and the others have no known cause. V and J calls and clone size come straight from that table; D and trimming were deduced from the DNA. In all, the sample holds fewer than 500,000 clones, and approximately 90% of those were seen once. The top ten clonotypes cover 1.4% of the sample.

Germline trimming: 3 bases from V, 2 bases from J; junction bases outside gene matches: 4. CDR1 is given as SEHNR and CDR2 as FQNEAQ, both from the germline V gene (reference sequence). Including the terminal cysteine and phenylalanine, the CDR3 comprises 15 residues. CDR3 DNA only is kept here, 45 bases in frame from base 1. Turning to this clone: The clone's antigen remains unknown. No per-base quality is available; no much larger clone lies one base away. Other DNA sequences in the sample encode the same CDR3.

Whole blood was collected in K2EDTA tubes by collaborating institutions according to the institutions' own protocols. Collaborator samples were shipped for TCRbeta analysis as frozen whole blood, isolated PBMCs, or DNA extracted from either sample type. This chain is built from TRBV7-9 and TRBJ2-3, with TRBD2 matching 8 junction bases. The sequencing sample was made of peripheral blood. This TCR derives from a woman in her 30s with active or convalescent COVID-19. The CDR3: CASSFTSGSTDTQYF. The DNA sequence reads TGTGCCAGCAGCTTCACTAGCGGTTCCACAGATACGCAGTATTTT.